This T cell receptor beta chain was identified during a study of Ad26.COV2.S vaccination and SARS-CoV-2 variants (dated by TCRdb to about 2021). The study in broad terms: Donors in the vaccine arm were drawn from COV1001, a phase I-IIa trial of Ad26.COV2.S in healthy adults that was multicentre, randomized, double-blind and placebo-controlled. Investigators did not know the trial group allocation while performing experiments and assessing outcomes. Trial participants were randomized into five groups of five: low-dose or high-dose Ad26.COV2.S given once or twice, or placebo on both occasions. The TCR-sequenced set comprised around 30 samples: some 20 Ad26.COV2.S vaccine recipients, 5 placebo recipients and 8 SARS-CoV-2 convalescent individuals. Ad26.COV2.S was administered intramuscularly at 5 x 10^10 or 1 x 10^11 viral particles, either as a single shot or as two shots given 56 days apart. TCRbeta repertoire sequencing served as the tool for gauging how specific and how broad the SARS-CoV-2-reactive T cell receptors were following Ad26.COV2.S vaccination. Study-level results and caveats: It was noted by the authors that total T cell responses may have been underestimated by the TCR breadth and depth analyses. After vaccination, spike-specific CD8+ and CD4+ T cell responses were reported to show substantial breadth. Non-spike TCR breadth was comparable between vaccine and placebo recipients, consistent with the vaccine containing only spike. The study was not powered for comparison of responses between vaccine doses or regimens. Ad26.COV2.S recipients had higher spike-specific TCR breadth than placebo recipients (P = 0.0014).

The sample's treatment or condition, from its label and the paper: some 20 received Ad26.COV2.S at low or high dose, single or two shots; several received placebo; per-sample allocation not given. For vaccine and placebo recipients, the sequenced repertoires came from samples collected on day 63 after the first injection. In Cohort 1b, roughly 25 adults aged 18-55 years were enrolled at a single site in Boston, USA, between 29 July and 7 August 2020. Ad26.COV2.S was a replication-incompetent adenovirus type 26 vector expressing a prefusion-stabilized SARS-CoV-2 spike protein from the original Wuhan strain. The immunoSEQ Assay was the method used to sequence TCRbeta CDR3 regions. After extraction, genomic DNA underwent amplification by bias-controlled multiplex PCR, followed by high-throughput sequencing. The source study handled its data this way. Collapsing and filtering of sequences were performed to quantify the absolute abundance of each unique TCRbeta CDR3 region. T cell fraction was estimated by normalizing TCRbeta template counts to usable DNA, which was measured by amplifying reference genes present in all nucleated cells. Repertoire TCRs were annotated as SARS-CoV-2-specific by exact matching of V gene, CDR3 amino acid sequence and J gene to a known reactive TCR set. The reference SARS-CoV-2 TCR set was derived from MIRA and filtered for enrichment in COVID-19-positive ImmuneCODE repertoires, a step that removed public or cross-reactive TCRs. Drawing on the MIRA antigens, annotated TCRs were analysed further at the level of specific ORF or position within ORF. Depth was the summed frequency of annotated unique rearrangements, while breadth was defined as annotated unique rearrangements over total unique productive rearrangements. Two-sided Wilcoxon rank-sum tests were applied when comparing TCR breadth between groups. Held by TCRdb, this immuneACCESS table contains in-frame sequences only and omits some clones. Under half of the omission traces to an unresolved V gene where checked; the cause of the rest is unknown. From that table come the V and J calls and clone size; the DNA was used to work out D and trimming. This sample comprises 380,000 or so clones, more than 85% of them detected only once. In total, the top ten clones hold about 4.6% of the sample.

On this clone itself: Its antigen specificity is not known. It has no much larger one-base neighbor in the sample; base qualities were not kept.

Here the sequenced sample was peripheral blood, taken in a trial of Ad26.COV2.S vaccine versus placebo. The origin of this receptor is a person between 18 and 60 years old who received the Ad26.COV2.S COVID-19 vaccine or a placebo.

In nucleotide form, the sequence is TGTGCCAGCAGTGATGGACGGAGATGGGGCTACACCTTC. It is translated as CASSDGRRWGYTF. The sequence joins TRBV12-3 or TRBV12-4 to TRBJ1-2; too little of a D gene remains to name it. V is shortened by 5 bases, J by 8 bases, and the region joining them spans 15 bases. The cysteine opens and the phenylalanine closes a CDR3 of 13 amino acids. The entry retains the CDR3 DNA only, 39 bases that are in frame from base 1.